This T cell receptor beta chain originates from a study of blood T cell repertoires in COVID-19. Germline-derived CDR1 and CDR2 are MDHEN and SYDVKM. This CDR3 is built from 16 residues. V was pared by 0 bases and J by 0 bases, with 3 bases of the junction left unmatched. This clone was recorded only once. TCRdb's copy holds only in-frame clones and misses some; the assay was immunoSEQ multiplex PCR. The table lists 95,000 to 150,000 clones, about 74% of them singletons. The receptor was derived from an elderly man with COVID-19, enrolled during active disease. The rearrangement joins TRBV28 to TRBJ1-2, with 8 nucleotides matching TRBD1. The sample comprised peripheral blood. Written as DNA, the CDR3 is TGTGCCAGCAGTTTATGGACAGGGGTCACTAACTATGGCTACACCTTC. Translating gives CASSLWTGVTNYGYTF.